One T cell receptor (beta chain) is described in this entry. The data derive from a study of blood T cell repertoires in COVID-19. As for the study in general: Spain, Italy and the United States supplied samples that represented acute and convalescent COVID-19.

TCRdb's copy holds only in-frame clones and misses some; the assay was immunoSEQ multiplex PCR. The data contain around 170,000 clones, about four fifths of them singletons. This CDR3 is 18 amino acids long. V lost 0 bases to trimming and J lost 4 bases; unmatched junction nucleotides: 7. The V gene's germline CDR1 is LGHNA and CDR2 YNFKEQ. This TCR came from a woman in her thirties or forties with acute or convalescent COVID-19. Sequencing was done on a sample of peripheral blood. This chain connects TRBV4-2 to TRBJ2-2; 11 bases align to TRBD2. CDR3 protein: CASSQDLASGRPTGELFF. CDR3 DNA: TGTGCCAGCAGCCAAGATCTGGCTAGCGGGAGGCCCACCGGGGAGCTGTTTTTT.